A single sample is the source of the 8 T cell receptor beta chains below, sequenced in a study of Ad26.COV2.S vaccination and SARS-CoV-2 variants listed by TCRdb under 2021. The library was made by the immunoSEQ multiplex PCR assay. The table comes from immuneACCESS by way of TCRdb, which keeps in-frame sequences with V and J called. Part of the clones is missing from these tables; in studies checked, under half for an unresolved V gene and the rest for unknown reasons. This sample is represented by more than 400,000 clones; 80% to 95% of them were singletons. The top ten clonotypes cover about 4.1% of the sample. The treatment or condition label here, explained by the study, means: 15 to 20 received Ad26.COV2.S at low or high dose, single or two shots; about 5 received placebo; per-sample allocation not given. Repertoires of vaccine and placebo recipients were sequenced from samples collected on day 63 after the first injection.

The sequences come from peripheral blood, collected in a trial of Ad26.COV2.S vaccine versus placebo. These receptors all come from a person aged 18-60 years who received the Ad26.COV2.S COVID-19 vaccine or a placebo.

V usage is TRBV7-6 and J usage is TRBJ1-1; D gene ambiguous. The germline gives CDR1 SGHVS, CDR2 FNYEAQ. CDR3 length: 15 residues. The V and J ends lost 1 base and 4 bases respectively, with 13 bases between them. This CDR3 is CASSLEGRASTEAFF. The CDR3 bases are TGTGCCAGCAGCTTAGAAGGAAGGGCGAGCACTGAAGCTTTCTTT.

The rearrangement uses TRBV5-4 and TRBJ2-1; D is perhaps TRBD1 or TRBD2 (5 bases each). V was shortened by 7 bases and J by 8 bases, with 16 bases between the two germline ends. The CDR3 loop spans 13 amino acids. In germline, CDR1 is SGHNT, CDR2 YYREEE (reference sequence). The CDR3 DNA reads TGTGCCAGCGGATCGGGACGGGACGATGAGCAGTTCTTC. Residues: CASGSGRDDEQFF.

This rearrangement joins TRBV5-1 to TRBJ2-5; D is undetermined. The V gene lost 0 bases and the J gene lost 8 bases, with 11 bases spanning the gap. Per the germline V gene, CDR1 is SGHRS and CDR2 is YFSETQ. The CDR3 consists of 13 residues. Here the CDR3 DNA reads TGCGCCAGCAGCTTGGCCGGAGAGAGAACCCAGTACTTC. Translating it yields CASSLAGERTQYF.

V and J are TRBV28 and TRBJ1-2; D perhaps matches TRBD1 (6 bases). Germline values: CDR1 MDHEN, CDR2 SYDVKM. Trimming took off 3 bases at V and 0 bases at J, with 14 bases between the two ends. This CDR3 comprises 16 residues. The CDR3 DNA follows: TGTGCCAGCAGTTTTAAATTGGGACAAACTAACTATGGCTACACCTTC. Protein product: CASSFKLGQTNYGYTF.

The chain joins TRBV3-1 (or the pseudogene TRBV3-2) to TRBJ2-5; D uncertain. The CDR3 spans 14 residues. CDR1 is LGHDT and CDR2 is YNNKEL in the germline V gene (reference sequence). The germline V and J ends were trimmed by 0 bases and 2 bases, with 7 bases remaining between them. The CDR3 protein is CASSQDSSQETQYF. In DNA form, the CDR3 reads TGTGCCAGCAGCCAAGACAGTAGTCAAGAGACCCAGTACTTC.

The rearrangement uses TRBV6-2 or TRBV6-3 and TRBJ2-2; 9 nucleotides line up with TRBD1. Unmatched junction bases numbered 5, after V lost 1 base and J lost 5 bases. Looked up from germline, CDR1 is MNHEY and CDR2 is SVGEGT. The CDR3 spans 16 residues. CDR3 DNA: TGTGCCAGCAGTTACTGGACAGGGGCGATTACCGGGGAGCTGTTTTTT. This codes for CASSYWTGAITGELFF.

This sequence joins TRBV11-2 and TRBJ2-1, with D unclear. The CDR3 is 14 residues long. Germline values: CDR1 SGHAT, CDR2 FQNNGV. V was cut by 5 bases and J by 3 bases, with 11 bases left in between. The CDR3 loop is CASSRLKGYNEQFF. CDR3 coding DNA: TGTGCCAGCAGCCGCTTGAAGGGCTACAATGAGCAGTTCTTC.

This clone was picked up a small number of times. V usage is TRBV28 and J usage is TRBJ1-1, with D possibly TRBD1 on 5 matching bases. The ends were cut back, 2 bases at V and 0 bases at J, with 10 bases in the middle. Germline loops: CDR1 MDHEN, CDR2 SYDVKM. The CDR3 covers 15 residues. The CDR3 DNA reads TGTGCCAGCAGTTTAAGCGGGGACTTGAACACTGAAGCTTTCTTT. Its protein is CASSLSGDLNTEAFF.